Presented here are 15 T cell receptor beta chains from one specimen sequenced in a study of molecular identifiers for immune sequencing clone quantification. One entry per CDR3 protein results from TCRdb running MiXCR on the PCR reads. Among under 650,000 distinct CDR3 sequences, about 20% were seen once, and the ten largest hold roughly 0.85%. Material for sequencing was naive CD8+ T cells from blood, with Jurkat cell RNA spiked in. The subset was: FACS-sorted CD8+CD4-CCR7+CD45RA+ naive T cells. The receptors here all came from a human donor in good health. Some libraries in this study had Jurkat cell RNA spiked in.

This clonotype has ten or more counts. The chain uses TRBV6-5 and TRBJ1-1; TRBD1 matches at 8 bases. The CDR3 runs to 13 residues. Germline CDR1 reads MNHEY; CDR2 reads SVGAGI. J gave up 11 bases and V 2 bases, and 7 bases lay outside the gene matches. The CDR3 DNA is TGTGCCAGCAGTTACGAACAGGGGGTAGAGGCTTTCTTT. It is translated as CASSYEQGVEAFF.

About this clonotype: This may come from a read error, since a much larger clone is one base off. The rearrangement links TRBV6-5 to TRBJ2-1, with 7 positions matching TRBD1. Germline loops: CDR1 MNHEY, CDR2 SVGAGI. The CDR3 covers 13 residues. This CDR3 reads CASSYHPGGEQSF. In DNA, the CDR3 is TGTGCCAGCAGTTACCACCCAGGGGGAGAGCAGTCCTTC.

This clonotype was detected many times. The genes are TRBV12-3 or TRBV12-4 and TRBJ1-2; tentative D call: TRBD1 (5 bases). This CDR3 contains 18 residues. V was clipped by 5 bases and J by 8 bases, with 30 bases between them. CDR3 DNA: TGTGCCAGCAGTCATAGCCGCCACACGGAATTTCGACAGTTCGGCTACACCTTC. Protein sequence: CASSHSRHTEFRQFGYTF.

This clonotype was detected many times. The rearrangement joins TRBV12-3 or TRBV12-4 to TRBJ2-1; the D gene is possibly TRBD2 (6 bases). The CDR3 consists of 10 residues. V was trimmed by 8 bases and J by 8 bases, leaving 7 bases between them. CDR3 sequence (DNA): TGTGCCAGCGGGGGGTATGAGCAGTTCTTC. Its protein is CASGGYEQFF.

The chain couples TRBV19 to TRBJ2-1, with D uncertain. Germline CDR1 reads LNHDA; CDR2 reads SQIVND (reference sequence). Trimming took 4 bases from V and 9 from J, leaving 7 bases between them. The CDR3 sequence is 11 residues long. The CDR3 sequence is CASSNYAEQFF. CDR3 DNA sequence: TGTGCCAGTAGTAATTATGCTGAGCAGTTCTTC.

The chain combines TRBV19 with TRBJ1-5; D is possibly TRBD1 (6 bases). The CDR3 has 15 residues. Germline V gene data show CDR1 as LNHDA and CDR2 as SQIVND (reference sequence). V dropped 0 bases and J dropped 3 bases, with 9 bases sitting between them. CDR3 sequence reads: CASSIERTVNQPQHF. CDR3 coding DNA: TGTGCCAGTAGTATAGAAAGGACAGTCAATCAGCCCCAGCATTTT.

V gene TRBV20-1 combines with J gene TRBJ1-2; 7 nucleotides agree with TRBD1. The germline V gene encodes CDR1 DFQATT and CDR2 SNEGSKA (reference sequence). J lost 7 bases, V lost 0 bases, and 8 bases had no gene match. The CDR3 loop spans 14 amino acids. CDR3 coding DNA: TGCAGTGCTAGAGATTACGACAGGGCGCTTGGCTACACCTTC. Translation: CSARDYDRALGYTF.

CDR3 nucleotide sequence: TGTGCCAGCAGCTTGCGGGGCGACGGGCAGTACTTC. This encodes CASSLRGDGQYF. The genes are TRBV7-9 and TRBJ2-7, with a tentative D call TRBD2 (6 bases). CDR1 SEHNR and CDR2 FQNEAQ come from the germline V gene (reference sequence). The CDR3 covers 12 residues. With 3 bases removed from V and 9 bases from J, the gap between germline ends came to 12 bases.

The rearrangement joins TRBV6-2 or TRBV6-3 to TRBJ1-3, with D perhaps TRBD1 (6 bases). The ends were cut back, 4 bases at V and 0 bases at J, with 16 bases in the middle. CDR1 and CDR2 from the germline V gene are MNHEY and SVGEGT. There are 17 residues in the CDR3. The CDR3 sequence: CASSWDTYATSGNTIYF. DNA of the CDR3: TGTGCCAGCAGTTGGGACACCTACGCAACCTCTGGAAACACCATATATTTT.

This clonotype was counted ten times or more. The chain joins TRBV19 to TRBJ1-5; D gene ambiguous. The CDR3 runs to 14 residues. CDR1 LNHDA and CDR2 SQIVND come from the germline V gene (reference sequence). Between the trimmed V and J ends, which lost 2 bases and 2 bases, there was a span of 7 bases. The CDR3 loop is CASSIFIGNQPQHF. As DNA, the CDR3 is TGTGCCAGTAGTATATTTATTGGCAATCAGCCCCAGCATTTT. The variable domain in full, with the rest retrieved from reference TRBV19 and TRBJ1-5, is DGGITQSPKYLFRKEGQNVTLSCEQNLNHDAMYWYRQDPGQGLRLIYYSQIVNDFQKGDIAEGYSVSREKKESFPLTVTSAQKNPTAFYLCASSIFIGNQPQHFGDGTRLSIL.

Many counts were recorded for this clonotype. The CDR3 sequence is CASSFDTSGPSYEQYF. Written as DNA, the CDR3 is TGTGCCAGCAGTTTTGATACTTCGGGTCCTAGCTACGAGCAGTACTTC. This chain joins TRBV28 and TRBJ2-7; unclear D gene. The germline V gene has CDR1 MDHEN and CDR2 SYDVKM. CDR3 length equals 16 residues. The V end was cut by 3 bases, the J end by 3 bases, with 18 bases between.

This clonotype was seen repeatedly, ten times or more. The J gene is TRBJ1-1, the V gene TRBV29-1; perhaps TRBD1 as D (6 bases). V was cut by 2 bases and J by 4 bases, with 8 bases left in between. Germline loops: CDR1 SQVTM, CDR2 ANQGSEA. The CDR3 is 12 amino acids. The CDR3 nucleotides read TGCAGCGTTGAACAGGGGCCCACTGAAGCTTTCTTT. Translation gives CSVEQGPTEAFF.

A few counts support this clonotype. The CDR3 region has the DNA TGTGCCAGCAGCTTAACTCGCACGGGGGAAAGCTCCTACAATGAGCAGTTCTTC. It codes for CASSLTRTGESSYNEQFF. This chain uses TRBV7-9 with TRBJ2-1; weak D call: TRBD2 (6 bases). The CDR3 runs to 18 residues. The V end lost 2 bases, the J end lost 0 bases, and 17 bases lay between the germline ends. Looked up from germline, CDR1 is SEHNR and CDR2 is FQNEAQ (reference sequence).

This clonotype was picked up many times. V usage is TRBV30 and J usage is TRBJ2-7; maybe TRBD1 (5 bases). Trimming removed 2 bases at V and 5 bases at J, with 16 bases between. The CDR3 runs 14 residues. The germline V gene has CDR1 GTSNPN and CDR2 SVGIG (reference sequence). The CDR3 nucleotides are TGTGCCTGGAGTATGGGGCAGTGGCGAGACGAGCAGTACTTC. It yields the protein CAWSMGQWRDEQYF.

This chain links TRBV12-5 with TRBJ2-5, with 7 nucleotides matching TRBD1. The CDR3 covers 15 residues. V shed 6 bases, J shed 2 bases, and the junction held 9 bases outside the gene matches. Germline values: CDR1 LGHNT, CDR2 FRNRAP. The CDR3 nucleotides read TGTGCTAGTGGCCCTGGGACAGCCCGACAAGAGACCCAGTACTTC. Its translation is CASGPGTARQETQYF.